The source of this TCR beta chain is a study of shared clonotypes between healthy human individuals. Whole-study context: Donors, aged 18 to 49, were two women and a few men.

Trimming cost V 7 bases and J 3 bases, with 10 bases left between them. Germline CDR1 is MGHDK and CDR2 is SYGVNS. The CDR3 sequence is 12 residues long. The assay was carried out at the deep level. Sequencing on ten immunoSEQ deep assay plates was performed for unsorted PBMC DNA. Method: immunoSEQ multiplex PCR; TCRdb's copy keeps in-frame clones and lacks some. Of about 530,000 clones listed, 60% to 80% are singletons. Comments on this clone: One base away lies a much larger clone, so this may be a sequencing read error.

None of the donors, who were healthy HIV-negative adults, had recently had acute infections or vaccinations. This rearrangement joins TRBV25-1 to TRBJ2-7, with D perhaps TRBD1 or TRBD2 (5 bases each). The sequencing input was PBMCs. This sequence was found in a woman aged 40-49 years in good health. Some clones in this sample may be carry-over from other donors' samples. The CDR3 reads CASTRDGYEQYF. The CDR3 nucleotides read TGTGCCAGCACCCGGGACGGCTACGAGCAGTACTTC.